The 23 T cell receptor beta chains in this list originate from one sample, sequenced in a study of T cell responses to AZD1222 COVID-19 vaccine. The data were produced by immunoSEQ multiplex PCR, yet TCRdb's version contains in-frame clones alone and is incomplete. The data contain about 140,000 clones, 85% to 95% of them singletons. The sequenced sample was peripheral blood, obtained 28 days after the second AZD1222 dose. These receptors were collected from an adult who received the AZD1222 COVID-19 vaccine.

V is TRBV7-2 and J is TRBJ2-7, with D perhaps matching TRBD1 or TRBD2 (5 bases each). This CDR3 spans 13 amino acids. From germline, CDR1 is SGHTA and CDR2 FQGNSA. The V end lost 1 base, the J end lost 9 bases, and 13 bases lay between the germline ends. The CDR3 reads CASSLEGTLRQYF. As DNA, the CDR3 is TGTGCCAGCAGCTTAGAGGGGACCTTAAGGCAGTACTTC.

The chain employs TRBV7-2 and TRBJ1-1; possible D gene TRBD1, 6 bases. Deletions cut 2 bases from V and 0 bases from J, with 7 bases between. The CDR3 sequence is 14 residues long. From germline, CDR1 is SGHTA and CDR2 FQGNSA. The CDR3 reads CASSLNRVNTEAFF. The CDR3 DNA reads as TGTGCCAGCAGCTTAAACAGGGTGAACACTGAAGCTTTCTTT.

The rearrangement joins TRBV7-2 to TRBJ1-6; tentatively, D is TRBD1 (5 bases). Trimming left V 2 bases short and J 8 bases short, with 16 bases between. The CDR3 length is 16 residues. Germline CDR1 and CDR2: SGHTA and FQGNSA. The CDR3 sequence: CASSLPTGGMDSPLHF. CDR3 bases: TGTGCCAGCAGCTTACCGACGGGGGGGATGGATTCACCCCTCCACTTT.

The rearrangement links TRBV10-1 to TRBJ1-2; D unresolved. Germline V gene data show CDR1 as WNHNN and CDR2 as SYGVQD (reference sequence). CDR3 size: 13 residues. V dropped 0 bases and J dropped 7 bases, with 9 bases sitting between them. CDR3 sequence (DNA): TGCGCCAGCAGTGAGTCGTCGAGTTTTGGCTACACCTTC. This translates into CASSESSSFGYTF.

The chain's CDR3 is CASRYETGDRYGYTF. The CDR3 DNA reads as TGTGCCAGCAGGTACGAAACAGGGGATCGCTATGGCTACACCTTC. The rearrangement links TRBV5-5 to TRBJ1-2, with 7 bases identical to TRBD1. J was trimmed by 4 bases and V by 5 bases; bases with no gene match: 11. Germline lookup yields CDR1 SGHKS and CDR2 YYEKEE (reference sequence). The CDR3 has 15 amino acids.

The chain is built from TRBV7-9 and TRBJ2-7, with 7 positions matching TRBD2. Germline V CDR1 and CDR2: SEHNR, FQNEAQ (reference sequence). The CDR3 sequence is 16 residues long. V lost 0 bases and J lost 4; bases outside the gene matches: 9. The DNA for the CDR3 is TGTGCCAGCAGCTTAGCGTCGGGGCTAGCGGTTTACGAGCAGTACTTC. Amino acids: CASSLASGLAVYEQYF.

This clone was counted a few times. This chain joins TRBV28 and TRBJ2-7; 9 bases are a match to TRBD1. The V gene end was trimmed by 4 bases and the J gene end by 12 bases; junction bases not matched to a gene: 10. The V gene's germline CDR1 is MDHEN and CDR2 SYDVKM. There are 13 residues in the CDR3. CDR3 in DNA: TGTGCCAGCAGTTCCTCCGACAGGGGGAATAGGTACTTC. Translating gives CASSSSDRGNRYF.

J is TRBJ2-1 and V is TRBV27; TRBD2 matches at 10 bases. This CDR3 has 16 residues. CDR1 is MNHEY and CDR2 is SMNVEV in the germline V gene (reference sequence). J was trimmed by 1 base and V by 10 bases; bases with no gene match: 10. CDR3 in amino acids: CATSPSGSTSYNEQFF. CDR3 DNA: TGTGCCACAAGCCCTAGCGGGAGTACATCCTACAATGAGCAGTTCTTC.

The rearrangement joins TRBV13 to TRBJ2-4, with D perhaps matching TRBD2 (6 bases). CDR1 is PRHDT and CDR2 is FYEKMQ in the germline V gene (reference sequence). Trimming removed 3 bases from V and 0 bases from J, with 15 bases in between. The CDR3 spans 17 residues. The CDR3 DNA sequence: TGTGCCAGCAGCTTCAACGTGCCGGGACTAGCCAAAAACATTCAGTACTTC. It encodes CASSFNVPGLAKNIQYF.

V is TRBV5-1 and J is TRBJ1-4, with D uncertain. Germline lookup yields CDR1 SGHRS and CDR2 YFSETQ. This CDR3 contains 14 residues. V lost 0 bases, J lost 8 bases, and 11 bases lay in between. The CDR3 sequence: CASSLEGLGEKLFF. The CDR3 DNA reads TGCGCCAGCAGCTTGGAAGGACTTGGGGAAAAACTGTTTTTT.

CDR3 region: CASSPGTGELFF. The CDR3 nucleotides read TGTGCCAGCAGTCCGGGTACCGGGGAGCTGTTTTTT. The chain combines TRBV27 with TRBJ2-2; no reliable D call. Germline V gene lookup returns CDR1 MNHEY and CDR2 SMNVEV (reference sequence). The CDR3 spans 12 residues. The germline V and J ends were trimmed by 5 bases and 5 bases, with 6 bases remaining between them.

The chain couples TRBV6-5 to TRBJ1-1, with D hard to call. The CDR3 runs 13 residues. The V gene lost 5 bases and the J gene lost 1 base, with 8 bases spanning the gap. Germline lookup yields CDR1 MNHEY and CDR2 SVGAGI. The CDR3 DNA reads as TGTGCCAGCAGTATAACTCCGAACACTGAAGCTTTCTTT. Protein sequence: CASSITPNTEAFF.

This rearrangement joins TRBV10-3 to TRBJ2-7; D might be TRBD1 or TRBD2, each matching 5 bases. The CDR3 totals 16 residues. V lost 3 bases and J 3 bases, leaving 18 bases between the germline ends. From germline, CDR1 is ENHRY and CDR2 SYGVKD. The CDR3 nucleotides read TGTGCCATCAGTGATGAGGGGACGCGAGTAAGCTACGAGCAGTACTTC. It yields the protein CAISDEGTRVSYEQYF.

The genes are TRBV5-1 and TRBJ2-4; possible D gene TRBD2, 5 bases. V was shortened by 4 bases and J by 0 bases, with 14 bases between the two germline ends. The CDR3 covers 16 residues. Germline V gene sequence: CDR1 SGHRS, CDR2 YFSETQ. CDR3 in amino acids: CASSPQGGLAKNIQYF. The CDR3 DNA follows: TGCGCCAGCAGCCCCCAAGGAGGACTAGCCAAAAACATTCAGTACTTC.

J is TRBJ2-3 and V is TRBV9; 8 bases map to TRBD2. The CDR3 runs 14 residues. V trimming: 4 bases; J trimming: 11 bases; junction bases outside the gene matches: 12. CDR1 is SGDLS, CDR2 YYNGEE, per germline. CDR3 region: CASSPGTSSFGQYF. DNA for the CDR3: TGTGCCAGCAGCCCAGGGACTAGTAGTTTCGGGCAGTATTTT.

The genes are TRBV15 and TRBJ1-5; TRBD1 aligns across 7 bases. In germline, CDR1 is LNHNV, CDR2 YYDKDF (reference sequence). V shed 4 bases, J shed 9 bases, and the junction held 12 bases outside the gene matches. The CDR3 runs to 15 residues. The CDR3 sequence: CATSKRVGGLGPQHF. Here the CDR3 DNA reads TGTGCCACCAGCAAAAGGGTAGGGGGCCTGGGGCCCCAGCATTTT.

The chain joins TRBV19 to TRBJ1-2; the D is unclear. There are 13 residues in the CDR3. Germline CDR1 is LNHDA and CDR2 is SQIVND (reference sequence). V was pared by 7 bases and J by 2 bases, with 11 bases between. In DNA, the CDR3 is TGTGCCAGTAATGACGGAACCAACTATGGCTACACCTTC. It specifies CASNDGTNYGYTF.

This clone was picked up one time. The chain combines TRBV10-3 with TRBJ1-1, with TRBD1 as a possible D gene (6 bases). With 0 bases removed from V and 4 bases from J, the gap between germline ends came to 9 bases. The CDR3 consists of 14 residues. Germline V lookup: CDR1 ENHRY, CDR2 SYGVKD. The CDR3 region is CAISESRGGTEAFF. The CDR3 region has the DNA TGTGCCATCAGTGAGTCGAGAGGGGGCACTGAAGCTTTCTTT.

This clone was seen a single time. The V call is TRBV7-2, the J call TRBJ2-7; D call uncertain. Germline V lookup: CDR1 SGHTA, CDR2 FQGNSA. The ends were cut back, 1 base at V and 3 bases at J, with 7 bases in the middle. CDR3 length: 13 residues. CDR3: CASSLESDYEQYF. Here the CDR3 DNA reads TGTGCCAGCAGCTTAGAATCGGACTACGAGCAGTACTTC.

The chain links TRBV6-6 to TRBJ1-2; D ambiguous. Between the trimmed V and J ends, which lost 2 bases and 1 base, there was a span of 5 bases. The CDR3 has 13 amino acids. Germline loops: CDR1 MNHNY, CDR2 SVGAGI (reference sequence). CDR3 sequence reads: CASSYGVNYGYTF. The CDR3 DNA is TGTGCCAGCAGTTACGGGGTTAACTATGGCTACACCTTC.

This rearrangement joins TRBV6-2 or TRBV6-3 to TRBJ2-7; D remains unclear. Per germline, CDR1 MNHEY and CDR2 SVGEGT. CDR3 length: 15 residues. Trimming took off 5 bases at V and 1 base at J, with 15 bases between the two ends. The CDR3 protein is CASSSLRIASYEQYF. CDR3 DNA sequence: TGTGCCAGCAGTAGCCTGCGGATTGCGTCCTACGAGCAGTACTTC.

The rearrangement links TRBV3-1 (or the pseudogene TRBV3-2) to TRBJ1-2, with TRBD1 matching over 8 bases. There are 14 residues in the CDR3. The germline gives CDR1 LGHDT, CDR2 YNNKEL (reference sequence). The junction had 8 bases not matched to a gene; V was cut back by 4 bases and J by 7 bases. The CDR3 spells CASSPTDRVPGYTF. The CDR3 DNA follows: TGTGCCAGCAGCCCCACGGACAGGGTGCCTGGCTACACCTTC.

The chain employs TRBV3-1 (or the pseudogene TRBV3-2) and TRBJ1-6; 9 nucleotides agree with TRBD1. The V gene end was trimmed by 1 base and the J gene end by 10 bases; junction bases not matched to a gene: 5. This CDR3 has 15 residues. The germline V gene encodes CDR1 LGHDT and CDR2 YNNKEL (reference sequence). The CDR3 DNA reads as TGTGCCAGCAGCCAAGTCACAGGGGGCACCTCACCCCTCCACTTT. Translation: CASSQVTGGTSPLHF.